The clone carrying this T cell receptor beta chain was found a few times. Its antigen remains unknown. The read gets to within 3 residues of the CDR3 end, and the germline J gene fills in the rest. Caucasian heritage predominated among both patients and controls. Each donor provided about 5 to 9 ml of heparinized whole blood. This record belongs to a study of T cell clonality in common variable immunodeficiency. Study results and limitations: Common variable immunodeficiency TCR beta sequences reportedly had fewer deletions and N-nucleotide insertions.

The protocol was immunoSEQ multiplex PCR, while the TCRdb copy is restricted to in-frame clones and leaves out a portion. The sample has approximately 56,000 clones, none seen only once; the top ten hold 2% to 2.5%. This CDR3 has 13 residues. V lost 4 bases and J lost 1, with 8 bases in between. Germline-derived CDR1 and CDR2 are SGHRS and YFSETQ. The material sequenced was peripheral blood mononuclear cells. The clonotype was recovered from a person between 18 and 75 years old in good health. The gene calls are TRBV5-1 and TRBJ1-1; D possibly corresponds to TRBD1 (6 bases). This chain's CDR3 is CASSQTGNTEAFF. The CDR3 bases that were read are TGCGCCAGCAGCCAGACAGGGAACACTGAA.